This TCR beta chain was found in a study of shared clonotypes between healthy human individuals. Study details: Plates per donor: three CD4 naive, three CD4 memory, two CD8 naive, one CD8 memory. Study outcomes and limitations: It was only blood that was sampled, and tissue repertoires likely differ.

CD8 cells classed as naive were CD45RO-negative and positively selected for CCR7, excluding terminally differentiated effector memory CD45RA+ cells. Once extracted for a subset, genomic DNA was divided evenly among several immunoSEQ plates. TCRdb's table, derived via immunoSEQ multiplex PCR, lists solely in-frame clones and lacks some. In the table there are roughly 2.1 million clones, about 93% of which are singletons. V gave up 6 bases and J gave up 2 bases, with 14 bases separating them. The length of the CDR3 is 14 residues. Germline loops: CDR1 MNHEY, CDR2 SMNVEV (reference sequence). To note about this clone: Its specificity is not known. Different DNA sequences within this sample yield the same CDR3.

Sequencing input: naive CD8+ T cells from PBMCs. This TCR was sampled from a man between 18 and 35 years old in good health. Some clones in this sample may be carry-over from other donors' samples. The rearrangement joins TRBV27 to TRBJ2-7; possible D gene TRBD1, 6 bases. DNA of the CDR3: TGTGCCAGCAGCCCCCGGACAGCCACCTACGAGCAGTACTTC. This sequence encodes CASSPRTATYEQYF.